The 25 T cell receptor beta chains in this list originate from one sample, sequenced in a study of CD8 T cells in ankylosing spondylitis. Study-wide findings and caveats: Among TCR beta sequences, a motif of eight highly homologous variants appeared characteristic of ankylosing spondylitis blood.

TCRdb independently ran MiXCR on the 5' RACE reads; one entry per CDR3 protein. Of 200,000 to 250,000 distinct CDR3 sequences in the sample, roughly 6.6% were seen once. Their antigens are not known. The material sequenced was blood, either unsorted or a sorted T cell fraction (not recorded which). The receptor source for this set is a male donor with ankylosing spondylitis.

This clonotype was picked up many times. This chain links TRBV18 with TRBJ2-2, with D unresolved. This CDR3 is built from 18 residues. Germline V gives CDR1 KGHSH, CDR2 LQKENI. Trimming stripped 1 base from V and 0 bases from J, with 15 bases between. CDR3 residues: CASSPLMVRTANTGELFF. As DNA, the CDR3 is TGTGCCAGCTCACCACTTATGGTTCGGACGGCGAACACCGGGGAGCTGTTTTTT.

V and J are TRBV27 and TRBJ2-1, with 8 nucleotides matching TRBD1. The germline CDR1 and CDR2 sequences are MNHEY and SMNVEV (reference sequence). This CDR3 is built from 15 residues. V trimming: 5 bases; J trimming: 6 bases; junction bases outside the gene matches: 9. The CDR3 coding sequence is TGTGCCAGCAGTCCGACCGTTACAGGGGGCAATGAGCAGTTCTTC. Encoded protein: CASSPTVTGGNEQFF.

This clonotype was observed many times. The V call is TRBV6-2 or TRBV6-3, the J call TRBJ2-1, with 9 nucleotides matching TRBD2. This CDR3 is built from 16 residues. The V and J ends lost 5 bases and 6 bases, in that order; junction bases with no gene match: 11. Per the germline V gene, CDR1 is MNHEY and CDR2 is SVGEGT. The CDR3 nucleotides read TGTGCCAGCAGTCCCCTGGCGGGGGGGTTAGGCAATGAGCAGTTCTTC. This sequence encodes CASSPLAGGLGNEQFF.

This clonotype has only a few counts. The CDR3 DNA reads as TGTGCCAGCAGCTTAGCGGTCGGACTAGCCAATGAGCAGTTCTTC. Its translation is CASSLAVGLANEQFF. The chain combines TRBV7-9 with TRBJ2-1; 8 nucleotides match TRBD2. V gave up 0 bases and J gave up 6 bases; unmatched junction bases: 4. Germline values: CDR1 SEHNR, CDR2 FQNEAQ (reference sequence). This CDR3 contains 15 residues.

The V and J genes are TRBV28 and TRBJ2-6; 8 bases map to TRBD2. CDR1 and CDR2 from the germline V gene are MDHEN and SYDVKM. The CDR3 is 18 residues long. Germline trimming cut 2 bases from V and 4 bases from J; bases unmatched to any gene: 10. DNA for the CDR3: TGTGCCAGCAGTTTACCAGCGGGAGTAAGGGCCGGGGCCAACGTCCTGACTTTC. It encodes CASSLPAGVRAGANVLTF.

This clonotype has ten or more counts. The V and J genes are TRBV7-8 and TRBJ1-1; D uncertain. In germline, CDR1 is SGHVS, CDR2 FQNEAQ. Trimming removed 1 base at V and 4 bases at J, with 13 bases between. There are 15 residues in the CDR3. DNA for the CDR3: TGTGCCAGCAGCTTAGGGGAGGGTGTGGGCACTGAAGCTTTCTTT. This translates into CASSLGEGVGTEAFF.

Ten or more counts support this clonotype. The V call is TRBV12-3 or TRBV12-4, the J call TRBJ2-5; TRBD1 aligns across 10 bases. The CDR3 extends over 15 amino acids. Trimming removed 5 bases from V and 5 bases from J; junction bases left unmatched: 8. CDR3 in DNA: TGTGCCAGCAGTCTGACAGGGGGCTATGCGGAGACCCAGTACTTC. It codes for CASSLTGGYAETQYF.

This clonotype was counted at least ten times. For the CDR3, the DNA is TGCAGTGCTAAAGCCGGGACAGACATTGTCCCCCAGCATTTT. It translates to CSAKAGTDIVPQHF. The chain combines TRBV20-1 with TRBJ1-5, with 7 bases lining up with TRBD1. V shed 4 bases and J 10 bases; nucleotides not matched to a gene: 13. CDR3 length equals 14 residues. Per the germline V gene, CDR1 is DFQATT and CDR2 is SNEGSKA (reference sequence).

This clonotype came up many times. The chain is built from TRBV11-2 and TRBJ2-3; 9 positions agree with TRBD2. The CDR3 is made up of 18 amino acids. The trim removed 0 bases at V and 6 bases at J, leaving 13 bases unmatched. Germline V gene sequence: CDR1 SGHAT, CDR2 FQNNGV. CDR3 sequence (DNA): TGTGCCAGCAGCTTAGAGGAGGCCTATAGCGGGAGAGGTGATACGCAGTATTTT. It codes for CASSLEEAYSGRGDTQYF.

This clonotype has more than one count but fewer than ten. The V and J genes are TRBV20-1 and TRBJ1-1; D gene ambiguous. V was pared by 5 bases and J by 8 bases, with 24 bases between. Germline V gene lookup returns CDR1 DFQATT and CDR2 SNEGSKA (reference sequence). This CDR3 has 15 amino acids. Here the CDR3 reads CSAVSPGGVHPEAFF. The CDR3 nucleotides read TGCAGTGCTGTAAGCCCAGGTGGCGTCCACCCCGAAGCTTTCTTT.

This clonotype was detected ten times or more. This rearrangement joins TRBV29-1 to TRBJ2-3, with no clear D. Trimming stripped 5 bases from V and 0 bases from J, with 9 bases between. Germline V gene lookup returns CDR1 SQVTM and CDR2 ANQGSEA. This CDR3 has 13 residues. This CDR3 is CSVCTASTDTQYF. The DNA of the CDR3 is TGCAGCGTTTGTACAGCTAGCACAGATACGCAGTATTTT.

The table lists this clonotype with a few counts. The chain carries TRBV9 and TRBJ2-3; TRBD2 agrees at 14 bases. The germline gives CDR1 SGDLS, CDR2 YYNGEE. J lost 4 bases, V lost 3 bases, and 4 bases had no gene match. The CDR3 has 16 amino acids. The CDR3 here is CASSARLAGGADTQYF. CDR3 coding DNA: TGTGCCAGCAGCGCCCGACTAGCGGGAGGGGCAGATACGCAGTATTTT.

This clonotype was observed a few times. V usage is TRBV7-9 and J usage is TRBJ2-7; 7 nucleotides match TRBD2. The CDR3 contains 14 residues. With 5 bases clipped from V and 4 bases from J, the junction kept 8 bases outside the gene matches. The V gene's germline CDR1 is SEHNR and CDR2 FQNEAQ (reference sequence). This CDR3 is CASSPSGIGYEQYF. The CDR3 DNA follows: TGTGCCAGCAGCCCGAGCGGGATTGGATACGAGCAGTACTTC.

This clonotype came up many times. This rearrangement joins TRBV12-3 or TRBV12-4 to TRBJ1-2; weak D call: TRBD1 (5 bases). This CDR3 has 14 residues. Trimming shortened V by 3 bases and J by 6 bases, and 14 bases separated the two germline ends. CDR3 coding DNA: TGTGCCAGCAGTTTGGACATCTACCGCGATGGCTACACCTTC. As protein: CASSLDIYRDGYTF.

This clonotype was detected many times. The V gene is TRBV10-3, the J gene TRBJ1-4; the D is unclear. Germline V CDR1 and CDR2: ENHRY, SYGVKD. The CDR3 length is 11 residues. V gave up 6 bases and J gave up 5 bases, with 4 bases separating them. CDR3 in amino acids: CAISENEKLFF. The DNA of the CDR3 is TGTGCCATCAGCGAGAATGAAAAACTGTTTTTT.

This clonotype was detected many times. The chain links TRBV28 to TRBJ2-7, with a weak D call TRBD1 (6 bases). CDR3 length: 15 amino acids. CDR1 is MDHEN and CDR2 is SYDVKM in the germline V gene. The ends were cut back, 5 bases at V and 2 bases at J, with 16 bases in the middle. The chain's CDR3 is CASSRSWDITYEQYF. For the CDR3, the DNA is TGTGCCAGCAGTCGCAGCTGGGACATCACCTACGAGCAGTACTTC.

The chain has TRBV27 and TRBJ2-1; D call uncertain. Germline CDR1 and CDR2: MNHEY and SMNVEV (reference sequence). The CDR3 totals 12 residues. V was pared by 3 bases and J by 5 bases, with 5 bases between. In DNA, the CDR3 is TGTGCCAGCAGTTTTGTAGACAATGAGCAGTTCTTC. Translated, it gives CASSFVDNEQFF.

This clonotype has a count of ten or more. V is TRBV7-6 and J is TRBJ2-7, with D tentatively TRBD2 (6 bases). The CDR3 covers 17 residues. Germline CDR1 reads SGHVS; CDR2 reads FNYEAQ. Trimming removed 4 bases at V and 5 bases at J, with 24 bases between. CDR3 nucleotide sequence: TGTGCCAGCAGCTCCGTAACTGACGGAGGGGTGGTAGACGAGCAGTACTTC. Translation gives CASSSVTDGGVVDEQYF.

This clonotype was counted at least ten times. The chain's CDR3 is CASREGTGTYEQYF. CDR3 in DNA: TGTGCCAGCAGGGAGGGGACGGGAACCTACGAGCAGTACTTC. V is TRBV2 and J is TRBJ2-7; TRBD2 might be the D (6 bases). This CDR3 spans 14 amino acids. Trimming pared 6 bases from V and 2 bases from J, leaving 14 bases between. Germline-derived CDR1 and CDR2 are SNHLY and FYNNEI.

This clonotype was seen repeatedly, ten times or more. The chain links TRBV12-3 or TRBV12-4 to TRBJ1-2; 8 nucleotides line up with TRBD1. The CDR3 extends over 16 amino acids. V gave up 5 bases and J gave up 4 bases; unmatched junction bases: 12. The CDR3 sequence is CASSEPGQASVYGYTF. For the CDR3, the DNA is TGTGCCAGCAGTGAACCGGGACAGGCCTCGGTCTATGGCTACACCTTC.

This clonotype was recorded many times. The chain couples TRBV27 to TRBJ1-1; no definite D call. This CDR3 has 14 amino acids. Germline assignment: CDR1 MNHEY and CDR2 SMNVEV (reference sequence). The ends were cut back, 4 bases at V and 4 bases at J, with 13 bases in the middle. The CDR3 coding sequence is TGTGCCAGCAGTTCGCAATGGGTGGTCACTGAAGCTTTCTTT. Protein: CASSSQWVVTEAFF.

This clonotype has at least ten counts. Germline is not matched at one junction end, which may reflect a read error. The V and J genes are TRBV12-3 or TRBV12-4 and TRBJ1-1, with D possibly matching TRBD1 (5 bases). The CDR3 runs to 17 residues. The CDR3 DNA reads as TGTGCCAGCACTTTAGGGTATCGGGGGAACACGGACACTGAAGCTTTCTTT. Protein: CASTLGYRGNTDTEAFF.

This clonotype was counted ten times or more. This rearrangement joins TRBV7-9 to TRBJ2-1; maybe TRBD2 (6 bases). This CDR3 comprises 14 residues. Per the germline V gene, CDR1 is SEHNR and CDR2 is FQNEAQ (reference sequence). Trimming took 4 bases from V and 9 from J, leaving 16 bases between them. The CDR3 sequence is CASSYGLAAGEQFF. CDR3 DNA: TGTGCCAGCAGCTATGGTTTAGCGGCGGGTGAGCAGTTCTTC.

This clonotype was seen many times. V gene TRBV9 combines with J gene TRBJ2-1, with 9 bases fitting TRBD2. Trimming took 0 bases from V and 0 from J; bases not matched to a gene: 10. Germline V lookup: CDR1 SGDLS, CDR2 YYNGEE. The CDR3 consists of 19 residues. The CDR3 nucleotides read TGTGCCAGCAGCGTAGGGGTTAGCGGGGGTCCTAGCTCCTACAATGAGCAGTTCTTC. The encoded protein is CASSVGVSGGPSSYNEQFF.

This clonotype turned up a few times. The J gene is TRBJ2-1, the V gene TRBV12-3 or TRBV12-4; TRBD2 matches 8 bases. V was pared by 5 bases and J by 4 bases, with 16 bases of the junction left unmatched. The CDR3 totals 18 residues. The CDR3 DNA reads as TGTGCCAGCAGTCCTGAACCGGTAGGGCTAGCGGGTTACAATGAGCAGTTCTTC. It translates to CASSPEPVGLAGYNEQFF.